This T cell receptor (beta chain) stems from a study of blood T cell repertoires in COVID-19. TCRdb keeps only in-frame clones here, not all; method: immunoSEQ multiplex PCR. The sample contains about 200,000 clones, more than 75% of which appear only once. CDR1 is MDHEN and CDR2 is SYDVKM in the germline V gene. Trimming stripped 8 bases from V and 1 base from J, with 11 bases between. There are 13 residues in the CDR3. The origin of this receptor is a man aged 55 to 70 with acute or convalescent COVID-19. The sequenced sample consisted of peripheral blood. The gene calls are TRBV28 and TRBJ1-1, with D maybe TRBD1 (6 bases). In DNA form, the CDR3 reads TGTGCCAGCGAGGAAGGGGGGAACACTGAAGCTTTCTTT. Protein sequence: CASEEGGNTEAFF.